The source of this T cell receptor (beta chain) is a study of shared clonotypes between healthy human individuals. General study results and limits: When compared with the clonotypes that were shared by all four sorted-subset donors, the non-shared clonotypes turned out to have lower generation probabilities. Inspection by rarefaction showed sorted-subset sequencing to be incomplete despite large depth.

Germline V gene lookup returns CDR1 GTSNPN and CDR2 SVGIG (reference sequence). The CDR3 consists of 16 residues. The V and J ends lost 0 bases and 5 bases, in that order; junction bases with no gene match: 8. Libraries were prepared by immunoSEQ multiplex PCR; TCRdb keeps only in-frame clonotypes and omits some of them. Here the sample spans about 690,000 clones, about 92% being singletons. Points on this clone: What it recognizes is unknown.

The sequenced sample consisted of memory CD8+ T cells from PBMCs. Regarding subset: CD45RO+ cells pooled with CCR7-negative TemRA cells. The origin of this receptor is a man aged 18 to 30 in good health. Some clones in this sample may be carry-over from other donors' samples. This chain links TRBV30 with TRBJ2-3, with 10 bases fitting TRBD2. CDR3 coding DNA: TGTGCCTGGAGTGTATTTAGCGGGAGGCCCGAAGATACGCAGTATTTT. This gives the protein CAWSVFSGRPEDTQYF.